These T cell receptor beta chains were read from a single sample in a study of beta chain features in type 1 diabetes. Only in-frame clones appear in the TCRdb table, and some are missing; sequencing was by immunoSEQ multiplex PCR. This table holds around 180,000 clones, about an eighth found once. Sequenced: central memory CD4+ T cells from blood. The receptors derive from a young woman in good health. Each CDR3 is given with its conserved first and last residue. D genes are given only for firm matches. Part of the rows lack a size; the others show once, few, many or a class for expanded clones.

D gene: -
clone size: -
V gene: TRBV7-2
J gene: TRBJ2-3
CDR3 protein: CASSLVGQLRSSTDTQYF
CDR3 DNA: TGTGCCAGCAGCTTAGTAGGACAGCTTCGTTCTAGCACAGATACGCAGTATTTT

D gene: TRBD2
clone size: -
V gene: TRBV5-6
J gene: TRBJ2-1
CDR3 protein: CASSFLTSGGREQFF
CDR3 DNA: TGTGCCAGCAGCTTCCTGACTAGCGGGGGGAGGGAGCAGTTCTTC

D gene: TRBD1
clone size: few
V gene: TRBV5-4
J gene: TRBJ2-1
CDR3 protein: CASSSRDRVYNEQFF
CDR3 DNA: TGTGCCAGCAGTAGTCGGGACAGAGTTTACAATGAGCAGTTCTTC

D gene: TRBD1
clone size: -
V gene: TRBV27
J gene: TRBJ1-2
CDR3 protein: CASSPDRGGRYGYTF
CDR3 DNA: TGTGCCAGCAGTCCGGACAGGGGAGGTCGGTATGGCTACACCTTC

D gene: TRBD1
clone size: -
V gene: TRBV29-1
J gene: TRBJ2-7
CDR3 protein: CSVEGQGGEQYF
CDR3 DNA: TGCAGCGTTGAGGGACAGGGTGGCGAGCAGTACTTC

D gene: TRBD1
clone size: few
V gene: TRBV7-9
J gene: TRBJ1-1
CDR3 protein: CASSLAKRTGLNTEAFF
CDR3 DNA: TGTGCCAGCAGCTTAGCTAAACGGACAGGGCTGAACACTGAAGCTTTCTTT

D gene: TRBD1
clone size: -
V gene: TRBV28
J gene: TRBJ1-2
CDR3 protein: CASSWGQDGYTF
CDR3 DNA: TGTGCCAGCAGTTGGGGACAGGATGGCTACACCTTC

D gene: TRBD1
clone size: -
V gene: TRBV28
J gene: TRBJ2-5
CDR3 protein: CASKPTGPYQETQYF
CDR3 DNA: TGTGCCAGCAAGCCGACAGGGCCGTACCAAGAGACCCAGTACTTC

D gene: TRBD2
clone size: -
V gene: TRBV4-3
J gene: TRBJ2-7
CDR3 protein: CASSQEAGTIQEF
CDR3 DNA: TGCGCCAGCAGCCAAGAGGCCGGGACTATCCAAGAATTC

D gene: TRBD1
clone size: -
V gene: TRBV7-2
J gene: TRBJ1-1
CDR3 protein: CASSSDRQMNTEAFF
CDR3 DNA: TGTGCCAGCAGCTCGGACAGGCAGATGAACACTGAAGCTTTCTTT

D gene: TRBD2
clone size: few
V gene: TRBV30
J gene: TRBJ2-3
CDR3 protein: CAWSRLADTDTQYF
CDR3 DNA: TGTGCCTGGAGTAGGCTAGCGGACACAGATACGCAGTATTTT

D gene: TRBD1
clone size: -
V gene: TRBV5-1
J gene: TRBJ2-2
CDR3 protein: CASSLGTGENTGELFF
CDR3 DNA: TGCGCCAGCAGCTTGGGGACAGGGGAGAACACCGGGGAGCTGTTTTTT

D gene: -
clone size: -
V gene: TRBV4-2
J gene: TRBJ2-2
CDR3 protein: CASSLSQGANTGELFF
CDR3 DNA: TGTGCCAGCAGCCTATCACAGGGTGCCAACACCGGGGAGCTGTTTTTT

D gene: TRBD1
clone size: few
V gene: TRBV2
J gene: TRBJ1-2
CDR3 protein: CASSDQDRGKHGYTF
CDR3 DNA: TGTGCCAGCAGTGATCAGGACAGGGGGAAGCACGGCTACACCTTC

D gene: -
clone size: few
V gene: TRBV29-1
J gene: TRBJ2-2
CDR3 protein: CSVGSRVAGELFF
CDR3 DNA: TGCAGCGTTGGGAGCAGGGTAGCCGGGGAGCTGTTTTTT

D gene: -
clone size: few
V gene: TRBV7-2
J gene: TRBJ2-5
CDR3 protein: CASSPGGTGGKTQYF
CDR3 DNA: TGTGCCAGCAGCCCCGGCGGGACGGGTGGGAAGACCCAGTACTTC

D gene: -
clone size: -
V gene: TRBV6-6
J gene: TRBJ2-1
CDR3 protein: CASSSASGVSYNEQFF
CDR3 DNA: TGTGCCAGCAGTTCCGCGTCGGGGGTATCCTACAATGAGCAGTTCTTC

D gene: -
clone size: few
V gene: TRBV7-2
J gene: TRBJ1-5
CDR3 protein: CASSSPTERSFSNQPQHF
CDR3 DNA: TGTGCCAGCAGCTCCCCCACCGAGAGGTCCTTCAGCAATCAGCCCCAGCATTTT

D gene: TRBD1
clone size: -
V gene: TRBV2
J gene: TRBJ1-2
CDR3 protein: CASRVQGDGYTF
CDR3 DNA: TGTGCCAGCAGAGTTCAGGGGGATGGCTACACCTTC

D gene: TRBD2
clone size: -
V gene: TRBV7-9
J gene: TRBJ2-7
CDR3 protein: CASSLGLAGVWEQYF
CDR3 DNA: TGTGCCAGCAGTTTGGGACTAGCGGGAGTTTGGGAGCAGTACTTC

D gene: -
clone size: few
V gene: TRBV4-3
J gene: TRBJ2-7
CDR3 protein: CASRRRDTLHEQYF
CDR3 DNA: TGCGCCAGCAGACGCAGGGACACCCTCCACGAGCAGTACTTC

D gene: -
clone size: -
V gene: TRBV9
J gene: TRBJ2-3
CDR3 protein: CASSSWTGDTDTQYF
CDR3 DNA: TGTGCCAGCAGCTCCTGGACGGGGGACACAGATACGCAGTATTTT

D gene: TRBD1
clone size: -
V gene: TRBV11-3
J gene: TRBJ2-3
CDR3 protein: CASSSGQGTTDTQYF
CDR3 DNA: TGTGCCAGCAGCTCCGGACAGGGGACGACAGATACGCAGTATTTT

D gene: -
clone size: few
V gene: TRBV2
J gene: TRBJ1-1
CDR3 protein: CASSSDNRNTEAFF
CDR3 DNA: TGTGCCAGCAGTTCGGACAACAGGAACACTGAAGCTTTCTTT

D gene: TRBD1
clone size: few
V gene: TRBV18
J gene: TRBJ1-2
CDR3 protein: CASSPGQGAGYTF
CDR3 DNA: TGTGCCAGCTCACCTGGACAGGGGGCTGGCTACACCTTC

D gene: TRBD1
clone size: -
V gene: TRBV27
J gene: TRBJ2-1
CDR3 protein: CASSSQGVWGNEQFF
CDR3 DNA: TGTGCCAGCAGTTCACAGGGGGTGTGGGGGAATGAGCAGTTCTTC